This T cell receptor (beta chain) was identified during a study of cytotoxic CD8 clonotypes in ibrutinib-treated CLL (dated by TCRdb to the early 2020s). General notes on the study: The cohort included around 16 treatment-naive and some 10 relapsed/refractory patients; under 18 were IGHV unmutated. Every remission and progressive disease sample was obtained while ibrutinib was still being received by the patients. Cryopreserved peripheral blood mononuclear cells were obtained before treatment, at response, and at either sustained remission or disease progression. Of the 90 or so participants in the trial, about 25 had longitudinal samples available. Responses were partial in some 24 patients and complete in 2; after median approximately 69 months follow-up, approximately 15 stayed in remission and around 12 progressed. On average, each sample yielded about 250,000 productive templates and under 95,000 productive rearrangements. Response samples were obtained after a median of around 11 months of treatment, with a range of roughly 6 to 40 months.

As for this clone: The specificity of this receptor is unknown. The junction departs from germline at one end; a sequencing error may be responsible.

Summary of the overall study and its limitations: At baseline, clonality was higher than in age-matched healthy donors and showed a strong correlation with circulating CD8+ T-cell counts. Sampling times were not matched between sustained-remission and progressing patients, and lymph node repertoires were not studied. Public clonotypes were rare and either contracted or stayed stable during treatment, and the rise in clonality at ibrutinib response reflected the expansion of private clonotypes. At ibrutinib response clonality went up, during sustained remission it held steady, and at progression it dropped back toward baseline.

For CDR1 and CDR2, the germline V gene (reference sequence) lists SSHAT and FNYEAQ. The CDR3 has 16 amino acids, counting the end cysteine and phenylalanine. The read is trimmed to its CDR3 DNA, 48 bases read in frame from base 1. According to the study, the label for this sample's time point signals: 12 to 13 months on ibrutinib. About 2 micrograms of genomic DNA were extracted from cryopreserved PBMCs for TCR beta library preparation. High-throughput TCR beta sequencing was performed on longitudinal blood samples from CLL patients receiving ibrutinib monotherapy. Patients were enrolled in a phase 2 open-label single-center ibrutinib monotherapy trial. Each clonotype received, on average, around 10x coverage in deep resolution sequencing performed on a MiSeq, where the target depth lay between 1 in 1 million and 1 in 200,000 T cells. TCR beta libraries were generated with the immunoSEQ hsTCRB Kit. Under the source paper's analysis protocol: Data were analyzed with ImmunoSEQ Data Assistant and ImmunoSEQ Analyzer, with V, D and J genes assigned per IMGT definitions. Clonality was computed as one minus normalized Shannon entropy of productive rearrangement frequencies, ranging from 0 to 1. Public clonotype analysis was restricted to overrepresented clonotypes comprising at least 0.05% of each patient's repertoire. About a dozen repertoires from age-matched healthy donors, obtained from immuneACCESS, served as clonality controls. Here the immuneACCESS table is served through TCRdb, limited to in-frame sequences with V and J called. Missing clones are a known gap in these copies; in checked studies unresolved V genes cover under half, and the rest lacks a known reason. The V and J calls and clone size are taken from that table; D and trimming were inferred from the DNA. The sample table lists 200,000 to 250,000 clones, just under 80% of them with a count of one. The ten most abundant clones make up approximately 10% of the sample.

Sequencing used PBMCs, obtained after 12 months of ibrutinib treatment. This chain is built from TRBV7-7 and TRBJ2-6; a tentative D call is TRBD1 (6 bases match). This receptor was identified in a human donor with chronic lymphocytic leukemia. The DNA reads as follows: TGTGCTAGCAGCCCGGGACATCACTCTGGGGCCAACGTCCTGACTTTC. Translated, this is CASSPGHHSGANVLTF. The reference TRBV7-7 and TRBJ2-6 proteins fill in what lies around the CDR3, so the full variable domain reads GAGVSQSPRYKVTKRGQDVTLRCDPISSHATLYWYQQALGQGPEFLTYFNYEAQPDKSGLPSDRFSAERPEGSISTLTIQRTEQRDSAMYRCASSPGHHSGANVLTFGAGSRLTVL.